The clone carrying this T cell receptor (beta chain) was counted between two and nine times. The target antigen is unknown. The source of the sample is a study of human T cells and chemical hapten exposure. Whole-study context: Enrolled patients were predominantly female and had alopecia areata, totalis or universalis. The study, taken as a whole, reports: With DPC sensitization, TCRs exceeding 1 in 1000 frequency showed no change. More PT1 expanded TCRs went with higher patch test scores.

TCRdb analysed the RACE reads with MiXCR anew, one entry per CDR3 protein. The table records about 200,000 distinct CDR3 sequences, about 25% of them present only once. Noted time point: patch test 3, about 24 weeks after DPC sensitization. Described treatment: therapeutic diphenylcyclopropenone sensitization with weekly scalp DPC. Each patch-test visit's blood sample preceded patch application. Per germline, CDR1 SQVTM and CDR2 ANQGSEA. The CDR3 extends over 13 amino acids. The ends were cut back, 4 bases at V and 5 bases at J, with 14 bases in the middle. Material: whole blood, obtained in connection with sensitization to the hapten diphenylcyclopropenone (DPC). The J gene is TRBJ2-5, the V gene TRBV29-1; possible D gene TRBD2, 5 bases. This TCR derives from a woman aged 40 to 50 with alopecia areata. Some clones in this sample may be carry-over from other donors' samples. In DNA form, the CDR3 reads TGCAGCGTTGTGGACTCCTATGTGGAGACCCAGTACTTC. It yields the protein CSVVDSYVETQYF.